The T cell receptor (beta chain) described here comes from a study of shared clonotypes between healthy human individuals. TCRdb keeps only in-frame clones here, not all; method: immunoSEQ multiplex PCR. The sample contains about 470,000 clones, 75% to 85% of which appear only once. The CDR3 is made up of 16 amino acids. V was pared by 0 bases and J by 5 bases, with 18 bases between. The germline gives CDR1 SGHRS, CDR2 YFSETQ. The chain carries TRBV5-1 and TRBJ2-7; D possibly matches TRBD1 or TRBD2 (6 bases each). The sequence came from a middle-aged woman in good health. Some clones in this sample may be carry-over from other donors' samples. Sample: PBMCs. The chain's CDR3 is CASSLGTAWRGDEQYF. In DNA, the CDR3 is TGCGCCAGCAGCTTGGGGACAGCCTGGCGGGGTGACGAGCAGTACTTC.